This T cell receptor beta chain was obtained from a study of blood T cell repertoires in COVID-19. Study background: Samples came from the United States, Italy and Spain, spanning acute and convalescent COVID-19.

This CDR3 is 17 amino acids long. The germline gives CDR1 SGHTA, CDR2 FQGTGA. With 1 base removed from V and 1 base from J, the gap between germline ends came to 16 bases. Original handling: Amplification of reference gene primers was used by the study to estimate nucleated cell counts. Sequencing used immunoSEQ multiplex PCR; TCRdb keeps in-frame clones, though not all of them. Clonal size and the V and J genes are those of that table, whereas D and trimming came from the DNA. The sample has some 78,000 clones, approximately 80% seen once; the top ten hold around 5.3%. The TCR sequence derives from a man in his fifties or sixties with active or convalescent COVID-19. The sequencing input was peripheral blood. The chain has TRBV7-3 and TRBJ1-1; a possible D gene is TRBD1 (5 bases). This chain's CDR3 is CASSLMAMAGENTEAFF. Here the CDR3 DNA reads TGTGCCAGCAGCTTAATGGCCATGGCGGGGGAGAACACTGAAGCTTTCTTT.